These 22 T cell receptor beta chains originate from one sample sequenced in a study of blood T cell repertoires in COVID-19. Only in-frame clones appear in the TCRdb table, and some are missing; sequencing was by immunoSEQ multiplex PCR. The table lists 200,000 to 300,000 clones, roughly 76% of them singletons. The sequencing sample was made of peripheral blood. The receptors stem from a woman aged 80 or older with COVID-19, enrolled during active disease.

The chain carries TRBV6-5 and TRBJ2-5, with TRBD1 matching over 8 bases. CDR1 and CDR2 (germline): MNHEY, SVGAGI. Trimming took 6 bases from V and 10 from J; bases not matched to a gene: 13. The CDR3 runs 14 residues. CDR3 nucleotide sequence: TGTGCCAGCAGCATAGTGGGACAGGAGGGGGTCCAGTACTTC. Translated, it gives CASSIVGQEGVQYF.

The rearrangement links TRBV11-2 to TRBJ2-1, with a weak D call TRBD1 (6 bases). Looked up from germline, CDR1 is SGHAT and CDR2 is FQNNGV. The CDR3 covers 16 residues. The V gene lost 1 base and the J gene lost 8 bases, with 18 bases spanning the gap. The CDR3 here is CASSLAGRQELDEQFF. For the CDR3, the DNA is TGTGCCAGCAGCTTAGCAGGGCGACAGGAGCTCGATGAGCAGTTCTTC.

The chain couples TRBV7-2 to TRBJ2-7; D perhaps matches TRBD2 (5 bases). V lost 2 bases to trimming and J lost 5 bases, with 13 bases between them. This CDR3 comprises 14 residues. CDR1 SGHTA and CDR2 FQGNSA come from the germline V gene. The CDR3 here is CASSLLTGRNEQYF. For the CDR3, the DNA is TGTGCCAGCAGCTTACTAACGGGAAGGAACGAGCAGTACTTC. Full variable domain (rest looked up from reference TRBV7-2 and TRBJ2-7): GAGVSQSPSNKVTEKGKDVELRCDPISGHTALYWYRQSLGQGLEFLIYFQGNSAPDKSGLPSDRFSAERTGGSVSTLTIQRTQQEDSAVYLCASSLLTGRNEQYFGPGTRLTVT.

This rearrangement joins TRBV9 to TRBJ2-1; perhaps TRBD1 as D (6 bases). Between the trimmed V and J ends, which lost 3 bases and 5 bases, there was a span of 9 bases. The CDR3 has 13 residues. CDR1 is SGDLS, CDR2 YYNGEE, per germline. For the CDR3, the DNA is TGTGCCAGCAGCGGGCGACAGGACAATGAGCAGTTCTTC. It encodes CASSGRQDNEQFF.

CDR3 amino acids: CASKDGTGGSYEQYF. The CDR3 region has the DNA TGTGCCAGCAAGGACGGGACAGGCGGCTCCTACGAGCAGTACTTC. The chain is built from TRBV27 and TRBJ2-7, with 8 nucleotides matching TRBD1. The V and J ends lost 7 bases and 0 bases, in that order; junction bases with no gene match: 8. This CDR3 region has 15 residues. CDR1 and CDR2 from the germline V gene are MNHEY and SMNVEV (reference sequence).

This clone has only one observation. The chain is built from TRBV6-4 and TRBJ2-7; tentatively, D is TRBD1 (5 bases). The CDR3 spans 13 residues. V was clipped by 3 bases and J by 4 bases, with 10 bases between them. Germline V gene data show CDR1 as MRHNA and CDR2 as SNTAGT. The CDR3 region is CASSEDRSYEQYF. CDR3 DNA sequence: TGTGCCAGCAGTGAAGACAGATCATACGAGCAGTACTTC.

The chain uses TRBV6-1 and TRBJ2-1; TRBD2 matches at 11 bases. This CDR3 is 15 amino acids long. With V trimmed by 3 bases and J by 6 bases, 4 bases remained unmatched. The germline CDR1 and CDR2 sequences are MNHNS and SASEGT. CDR3 residues: CASSDGLAGLNEQFF. For the CDR3, the DNA is TGTGCCAGCAGTGATGGACTAGCGGGCCTCAATGAGCAGTTCTTC.

The gene calls are TRBV20-1 and TRBJ1-2; no definite D call. The CDR3 has 11 amino acids. Trimming removed 6 bases at V and 2 bases at J, with 7 bases between. Per the germline V gene, CDR1 is DFQATT and CDR2 is SNEGSKA (reference sequence). CDR3 protein: CSALSNYGYTF. The CDR3 DNA reads TGCAGTGCCCTGTCGAACTATGGCTACACCTTC.

This chain joins TRBV7-2 and TRBJ1-3; D unresolved. Trimming cost V 1 base and J 4 bases, with 14 bases left between them. Germline V gene sequence: CDR1 SGHTA, CDR2 FQGNSA. The CDR3 spans 16 residues. The CDR3 here is CASSLEGAGAGNTIYF. The CDR3 DNA reads TGTGCCAGCAGCTTAGAGGGTGCGGGAGCGGGAAACACCATATATTTT.

J is TRBJ2-3 and V is TRBV6-4; 9 nucleotides match TRBD2. The CDR3 spans 16 residues. In germline, CDR1 is MRHNA, CDR2 SNTAGT. V trimming: 4 bases; J trimming: 0 bases; junction bases outside the gene matches: 5. The CDR3 reads CASSVSSGGSTDTQYF. Here the CDR3 DNA reads TGTGCCAGCAGTGTCTCGAGCGGGGGGAGCACAGATACGCAGTATTTT.

This clone was detected a few times. The sample carries other DNA sequences with the same CDR3. J is TRBJ2-1 and V is TRBV18; 7 bases align to TRBD2. The CDR3 length is 14 residues. Trimming took 6 bases from V and 0 from J; bases not matched to a gene: 2. CDR1 is KGHSH and CDR2 is LQKENI in the germline V gene. The CDR3 is CASSRGGSYNEQFF. The CDR3 nucleotides are TGTGCCAGCTCCCGCGGGGGCTCCTACAATGAGCAGTTCTTC.

This chain links TRBV30 with TRBJ1-6; D possibly corresponds to TRBD1 (6 bases). Germline CDR1 is GTSNPN and CDR2 is SVGIG (reference sequence). This CDR3 has 14 residues. Between the trimmed V and J ends, which lost 6 bases and 6 bases, there was a span of 15 bases. CDR3 sequence: CACFGGAGNSPLHF. Here the CDR3 DNA reads TGTGCCTGCTTTGGGGGCGCCGGTAATTCACCCCTCCACTTT.

This rearrangement joins TRBV19 to TRBJ1-2, with D uncertain. V lost 3 bases to trimming and J lost 7 bases, with 6 bases between them. This CDR3 spans 11 amino acids. The germline CDR1 and CDR2 sequences are LNHDA and SQIVND (reference sequence). This CDR3 is CASSIGTGYTF. In DNA, the CDR3 is TGTGCCAGTAGTATCGGTACTGGCTACACCTTC.

This chain connects TRBV5-1 to TRBJ2-5; unclear D gene. Germline CDR1 SGHRS, CDR2 YFSETQ. The CDR3 runs 13 residues. Trimming removed 1 base from V and 5 bases from J, with 9 bases in between. The CDR3 spells CASSLYNSETQYF. The DNA of the CDR3 is TGCGCCAGCAGCTTGTATAATTCGGAGACCCAGTACTTC.

This clone was observed a single time. The rearrangement uses TRBV7-2 and TRBJ2-2, with 7 bases lining up with TRBD2. The CDR3 has 16 amino acids. V was pared by 5 bases and J by 1 base, with 7 bases of the junction left unmatched. Per the germline V gene, CDR1 is SGHTA and CDR2 is FQGNSA. CDR3 coding DNA: TGTGCCAGCAGCCCGGGCGGGACTAAGAACACCGGGGAGCTGTTTTTT. Protein product: CASSPGGTKNTGELFF.

This sequence joins TRBV7-2 and TRBJ2-3; D is unresolved. This CDR3 comprises 11 residues. Germline V CDR1 and CDR2: SGHTA, FQGNSA. V lost 5 bases to trimming and J lost 4 bases, with 4 bases between them. The CDR3 DNA sequence: TGTGCCAGCAGCGCAGCAGATACGCAGTATTTT. Protein product: CASSAADTQYF.

With respect to this clone: The sample carries other DNA sequences with the same CDR3. The chain links TRBV5-1 to TRBJ2-5; 7 bases are shared with TRBD2. CDR1 and CDR2 from the germline V gene are SGHRS and YFSETQ. The ends lost 4 bases at V and 2 bases at J; junction bases unmatched: 2. The CDR3 is made up of 13 amino acids. CDR3 sequence: CASSPSGQETQYF. CDR3 bases: TGCGCCAGCAGCCCTAGCGGTCAAGAGACCCAGTACTTC.

J is TRBJ1-4 and V is TRBV5-1; D uncertain. This CDR3 has 15 amino acids. Germline lookup yields CDR1 SGHRS and CDR2 YFSETQ. V was trimmed by 0 bases and J by 1 base, leaving 7 bases between them. As DNA, the CDR3 is TGCGCCAGCAGCTTGGTGGCAGGAACTAATGAAAAACTGTTTTTT. Amino acids: CASSLVAGTNEKLFF. The full variable domain, in which reference TRBV5-1 and TRBJ1-4 provide the parts outside the CDR3, is KAGVTQTPRYLIKTRGQQVTLSCSPISGHRSVSWYQQTPGQGLQFLFEYFSETQRNKGNFPGRFSGRQFSNSRSEMNVSTLELGDSALYLCASSLVAGTNEKLFFGSGTQLSVL.

The count of this clone is one. J is TRBJ2-5 and V is TRBV30, with D tentatively TRBD2 (6 bases). The V gene lost 3 bases and the J gene lost 4 bases, with 21 bases spanning the gap. CDR1 and CDR2 from the germline V gene are GTSNPN and SVGIG (reference sequence). The CDR3 runs 16 residues. The DNA of the CDR3 is TGTGCCTGGAGCGGAGTAGGAGGGGCCCTCGGAGAGACCCAGTACTTC. It yields the protein CAWSGVGGALGETQYF.

Only one count was recorded for this clone. The V gene is TRBV10-2, the J gene TRBJ2-3; a weak D match, TRBD2 (5 bases). The CDR3 consists of 14 residues. Germline CDR1 WSHSY, CDR2 SAAADI. The V gene lost 4 bases and the J gene lost 0 bases, with 8 bases spanning the gap. In DNA form, the CDR3 reads TGCGCCAGCAGTGTGGCGGGTAGCACAGATACGCAGTATTTT. Protein sequence: CASSVAGSTDTQYF.

V and J are TRBV6-5 and TRBJ2-7; D is perhaps TRBD1 (6 bases). Germline V gene data show CDR1 as MNHEY and CDR2 as SVGAGI. The CDR3 consists of 13 residues. Deletions cut 2 bases from V and 6 bases from J, with 11 bases between. DNA of the CDR3: TGTGCCAGCAGTTACCCCGGGACACGCGAGCAGTACTTC. As protein: CASSYPGTREQYF.

The rearrangement uses TRBV5-1 and TRBJ2-2, with D perhaps TRBD2 (5 bases). The V gene's germline CDR1 is SGHRS and CDR2 YFSETQ. The CDR3 consists of 13 residues. With 1 base removed from V and 7 bases from J, the gap between germline ends came to 8 bases. CDR3: CASSLSGGGELFF. Here the CDR3 DNA reads TGCGCCAGCAGCTTGTCCGGAGGCGGGGAGCTGTTTTTT.